This TCR beta chain emerged from a study of blood T cell repertoires in COVID-19. Study summary: The United States, Italy and Spain were the sources of the acute and convalescent COVID-19 samples.

CDR3 length: 13 amino acids. The germline gives CDR1 MNHEY, CDR2 SMNVEV (reference sequence). The ends were cut back, 6 bases at V and 6 bases at J, with 11 bases in the middle. Original analysis: Nucleated cell counts were estimated from reference gene primer amplification. This table comes from immunoSEQ multiplex PCR, and its TCRdb copy is limited to in-frame clones, with some not included. That table is the source of V, J and clone size, and D and trimming were worked out from the DNA. Found here are roughly 30,000 clones, approximately 87% of them singletons; the top ten hold 5% to 6.5%. The receptor was isolated from a human donor in a cohort sampled during active COVID-19. The sample was peripheral blood. V is TRBV27 and J is TRBJ2-2; TRBD1 might be the D (5 bases). The CDR3 DNA follows: TGTGCCAGCAGAGTCACAGGCCCCGGGGAGCTGTTTTTT. Translation gives CASRVTGPGELFF.